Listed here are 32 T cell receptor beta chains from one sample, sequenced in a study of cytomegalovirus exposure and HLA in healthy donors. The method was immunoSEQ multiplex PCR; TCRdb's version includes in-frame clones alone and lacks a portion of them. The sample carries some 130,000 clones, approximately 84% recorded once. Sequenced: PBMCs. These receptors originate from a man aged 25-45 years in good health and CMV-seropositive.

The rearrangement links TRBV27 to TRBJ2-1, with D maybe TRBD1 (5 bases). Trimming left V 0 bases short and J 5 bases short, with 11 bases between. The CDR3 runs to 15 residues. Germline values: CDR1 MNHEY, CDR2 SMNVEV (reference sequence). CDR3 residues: CASSLSQGFHNEQFF. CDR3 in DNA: TGTGCCAGCAGTTTATCCCAGGGCTTCCACAATGAGCAGTTCTTC.

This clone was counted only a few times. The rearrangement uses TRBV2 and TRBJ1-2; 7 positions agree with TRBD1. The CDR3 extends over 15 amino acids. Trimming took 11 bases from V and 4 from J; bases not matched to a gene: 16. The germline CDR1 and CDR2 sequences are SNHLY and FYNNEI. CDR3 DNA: TGTGCCGTGCACAGGGGTCCCTATAGAGGCTATGGCTACACCTTC. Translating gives CAVHRGPYRGYGYTF. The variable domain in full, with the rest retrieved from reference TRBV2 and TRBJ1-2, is EPEVTQTPSHQVTQMGQEVILRCVPISNHLYFYWYRQILGQKVEFLVSFYNNEISEKSEIFDDQFSVERPDGSNFTLKIRSTKLEDSAMYFCAVHRGPYRGYGYTFGSGTRLTVV.

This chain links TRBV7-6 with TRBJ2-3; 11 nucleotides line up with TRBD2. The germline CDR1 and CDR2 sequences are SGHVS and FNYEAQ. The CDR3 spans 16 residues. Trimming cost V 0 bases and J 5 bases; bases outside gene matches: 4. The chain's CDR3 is CASSLAHSGGVDTQYF. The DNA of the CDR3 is TGTGCCAGCAGCTTAGCGCATAGCGGGGGGGTAGATACGCAGTATTTT.

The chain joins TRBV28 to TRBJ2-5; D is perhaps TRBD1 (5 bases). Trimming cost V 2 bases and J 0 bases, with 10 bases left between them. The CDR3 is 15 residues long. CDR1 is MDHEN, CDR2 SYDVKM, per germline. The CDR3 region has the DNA TGTGCCAGCAGTTTAGACAGTACGTACCAAGAGACCCAGTACTTC. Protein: CASSLDSTYQETQYF.

This CDR3 is CASNGGRWGSYEQYF. The CDR3 DNA reads as TGTGCCAGCAACGGGGGACGGTGGGGCTCCTACGAGCAGTACTTC. V usage is TRBV27 and J usage is TRBJ2-7; D is perhaps TRBD2 (6 bases). The V end was cut by 7 bases, the J end by 0 bases, with 16 bases between. CDR3 length: 15 residues. Germline CDR1 and CDR2: MNHEY and SMNVEV (reference sequence).

Here the CDR3 reads CASKGLASGIQYF. The CDR3 bases are TGTGCCAGCAAGGGACTAGCTTCAGGCATTCAGTACTTC. The genes are TRBV6-5 and TRBJ2-4; 9 positions agree with TRBD2. Germline-derived CDR1 and CDR2 are MNHEY and SVGAGI. The CDR3 has 13 residues. With 7 bases clipped from V and 9 bases from J, the junction kept 7 bases outside the gene matches.

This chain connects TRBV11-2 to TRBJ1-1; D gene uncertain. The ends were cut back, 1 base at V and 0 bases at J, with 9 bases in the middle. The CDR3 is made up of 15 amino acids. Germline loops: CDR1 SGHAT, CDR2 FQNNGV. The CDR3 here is CASSLGVGLNTEAFF. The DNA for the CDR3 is TGTGCCAGCAGCTTAGGAGTGGGCTTGAACACTGAAGCTTTCTTT. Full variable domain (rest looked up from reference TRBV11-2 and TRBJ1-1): EAGVAQSPRYKIIEKRQSVAFWCNPISGHATLYWYQQILGQGPKLLIQFQNNGVVDDSQLPKDRFSAERLKGVDSTLKIQPAKLEDSAVYLCASSLGVGLNTEAFFGQGTRLTVV.

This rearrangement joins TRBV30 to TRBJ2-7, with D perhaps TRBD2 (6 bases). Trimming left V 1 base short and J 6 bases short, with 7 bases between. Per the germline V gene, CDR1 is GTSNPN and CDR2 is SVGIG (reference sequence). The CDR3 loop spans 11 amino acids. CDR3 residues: CAWSGGVEQYF. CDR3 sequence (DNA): TGTGCCTGGAGTGGGGGGGTCGAGCAGTACTTC.

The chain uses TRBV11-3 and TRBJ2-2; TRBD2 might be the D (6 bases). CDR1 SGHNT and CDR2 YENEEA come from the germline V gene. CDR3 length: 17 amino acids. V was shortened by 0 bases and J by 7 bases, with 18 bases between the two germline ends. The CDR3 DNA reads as TGTGCCAGCAGCTTAGAAAGCTCGTGGCAGGGAGGCGGGGAGCTGTTTTTT. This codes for CASSLESSWQGGGELFF.

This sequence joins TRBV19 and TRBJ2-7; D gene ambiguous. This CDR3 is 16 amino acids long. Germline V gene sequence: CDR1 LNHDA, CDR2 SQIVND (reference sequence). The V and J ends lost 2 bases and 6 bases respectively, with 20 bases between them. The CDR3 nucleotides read TGTGCCAGTAGTATAAGTCCGCCCCGGCAGGCCTTCGAGCAGTACTTC. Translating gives CASSISPPRQAFEQYF.

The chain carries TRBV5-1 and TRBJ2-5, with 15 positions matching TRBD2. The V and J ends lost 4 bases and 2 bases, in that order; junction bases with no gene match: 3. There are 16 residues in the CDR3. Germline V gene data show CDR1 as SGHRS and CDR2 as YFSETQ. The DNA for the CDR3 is TGCGCCAGCAGCACCGGACTAGCGGGGGGGCAAGAGACCCAGTACTTC. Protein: CASSTGLAGGQETQYF.

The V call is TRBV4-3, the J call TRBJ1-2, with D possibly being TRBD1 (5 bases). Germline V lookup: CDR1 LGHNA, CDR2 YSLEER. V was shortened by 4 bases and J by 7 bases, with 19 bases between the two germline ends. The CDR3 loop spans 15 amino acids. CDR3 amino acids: CASSPGDGRSGGYTF. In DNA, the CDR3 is TGCGCCAGCAGCCCGGGGGATGGGCGGAGCGGTGGCTACACCTTC.

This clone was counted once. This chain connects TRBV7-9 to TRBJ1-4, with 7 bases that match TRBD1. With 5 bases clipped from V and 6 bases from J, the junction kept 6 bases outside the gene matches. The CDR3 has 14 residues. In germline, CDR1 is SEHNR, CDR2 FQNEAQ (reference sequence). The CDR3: CASSRDREDEKLFF. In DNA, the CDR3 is TGTGCCAGCAGCCGTGACAGGGAGGATGAAAAACTGTTTTTT. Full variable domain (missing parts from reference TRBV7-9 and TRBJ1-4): DTGVSQNPRHKITKRGQNVTFRCDPISEHNRLYWYRQTLGQGPEFLTYFQNEAQLEKSRLLSDRFSAERPKGSFSTLEIQRTEQGDSAMYLCASSRDREDEKLFFGSGTQLSVL.

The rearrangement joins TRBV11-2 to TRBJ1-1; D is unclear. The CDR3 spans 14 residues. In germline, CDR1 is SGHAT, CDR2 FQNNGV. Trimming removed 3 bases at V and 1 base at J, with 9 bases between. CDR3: CASSFNSPNTEAFF. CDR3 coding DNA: TGTGCCAGCAGCTTCAACAGCCCGAACACTGAAGCTTTCTTT.

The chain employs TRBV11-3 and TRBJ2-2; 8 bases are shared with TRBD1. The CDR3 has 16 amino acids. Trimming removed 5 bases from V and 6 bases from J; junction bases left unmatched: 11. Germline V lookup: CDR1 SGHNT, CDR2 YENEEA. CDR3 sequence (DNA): TGTGCCAGCAGCGCCGGACAGGGAAGGATCTCCGGGGAGCTGTTTTTT. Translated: CASSAGQGRISGELFF.

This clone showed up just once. The CDR3 loop is CASSPPGSAYEQYF. The CDR3 nucleotides are TGTGCCAGCTCACCCCCGGGTTCAGCCTACGAGCAGTACTTC. This chain links TRBV18 with TRBJ2-7; D unresolved. The germline V and J ends were trimmed by 3 bases and 2 bases, with 11 bases remaining between them. This CDR3 is built from 14 residues. Germline CDR1 is KGHSH and CDR2 is LQKENI.

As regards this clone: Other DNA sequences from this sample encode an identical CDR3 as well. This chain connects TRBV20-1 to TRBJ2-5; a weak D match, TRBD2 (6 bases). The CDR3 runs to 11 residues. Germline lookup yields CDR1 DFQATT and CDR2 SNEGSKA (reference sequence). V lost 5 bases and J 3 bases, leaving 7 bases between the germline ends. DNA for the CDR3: TGCAGTGCTTGGACTAAAGAGACCCAGTACTTC. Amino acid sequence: CSAWTKETQYF.

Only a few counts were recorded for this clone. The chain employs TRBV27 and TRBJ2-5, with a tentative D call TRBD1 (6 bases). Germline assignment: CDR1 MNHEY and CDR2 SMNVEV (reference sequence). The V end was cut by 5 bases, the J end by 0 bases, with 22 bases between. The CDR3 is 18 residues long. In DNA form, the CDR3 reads TGTGCCAGCAGTCCCCTCCGAGACAGGACCGATTACCAAGAGACCCAGTACTTC. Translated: CASSPLRDRTDYQETQYF.

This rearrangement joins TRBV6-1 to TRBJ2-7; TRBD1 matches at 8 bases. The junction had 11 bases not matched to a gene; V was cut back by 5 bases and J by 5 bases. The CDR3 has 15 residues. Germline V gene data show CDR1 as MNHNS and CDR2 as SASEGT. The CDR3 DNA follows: TGTGCCAGCAGTCTAAGAGGACAGGGACCCGACGAGCAGTACTTC. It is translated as CASSLRGQGPDEQYF.

CDR3 region: CASSLGYRGNFGETQYF. The DNA of the CDR3 is TGTGCCAGCAGCTTAGGGTACAGGGGGAATTTCGGGGAGACCCAGTACTTC. The V call is TRBV7-8, the J call TRBJ2-5, with TRBD1 matching over 8 bases. J gave up 5 bases and V 1 base, and 12 bases lay outside the gene matches. Germline CDR1 is SGHVS and CDR2 is FQNEAQ. The CDR3 has 17 residues.

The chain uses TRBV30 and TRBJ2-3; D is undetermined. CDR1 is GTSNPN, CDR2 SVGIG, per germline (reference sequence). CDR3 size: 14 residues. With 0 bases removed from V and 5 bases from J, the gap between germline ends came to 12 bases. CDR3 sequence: CAWSVRTFGDTQYF. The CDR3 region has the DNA TGTGCCTGGAGTGTACGTACTTTCGGAGATACGCAGTATTTT.

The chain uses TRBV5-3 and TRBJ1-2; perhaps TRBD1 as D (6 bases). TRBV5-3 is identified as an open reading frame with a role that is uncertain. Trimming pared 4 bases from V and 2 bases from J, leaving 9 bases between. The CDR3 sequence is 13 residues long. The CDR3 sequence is CARSNGTNYGYTF. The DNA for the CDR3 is TGTGCCAGAAGCAATGGGACAAACTATGGCTACACCTTC.

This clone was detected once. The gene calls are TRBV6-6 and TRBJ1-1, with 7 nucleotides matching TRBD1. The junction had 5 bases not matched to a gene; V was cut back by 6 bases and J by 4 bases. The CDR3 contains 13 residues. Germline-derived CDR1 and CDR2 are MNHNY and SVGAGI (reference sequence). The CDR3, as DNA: TGTGCCAGCAGAGCGACAGGGCGCACTGAAGCTTTCTTT. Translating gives CASRATGRTEAFF.

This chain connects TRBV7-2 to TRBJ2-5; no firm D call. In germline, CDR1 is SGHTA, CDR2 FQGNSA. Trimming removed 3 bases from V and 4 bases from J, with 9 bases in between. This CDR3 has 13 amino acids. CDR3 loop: CASSFQVGETQYF. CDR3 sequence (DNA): TGTGCCAGCAGCTTTCAGGTCGGAGAGACCCAGTACTTC.

CDR3 coding DNA: TGTGCCAGCAGTTACTCGATCCTTGCGGGGGGGCGCGAGCAGTACTTC. Protein sequence: CASSYSILAGGREQYF. The rearrangement joins TRBV6-6 to TRBJ2-7; 9 bases fit TRBD2. This CDR3 is 16 amino acids long. CDR1 is MNHNY and CDR2 is SVGAGI in the germline V gene (reference sequence). The trim removed 0 bases at V and 6 bases at J, leaving 9 bases unmatched.

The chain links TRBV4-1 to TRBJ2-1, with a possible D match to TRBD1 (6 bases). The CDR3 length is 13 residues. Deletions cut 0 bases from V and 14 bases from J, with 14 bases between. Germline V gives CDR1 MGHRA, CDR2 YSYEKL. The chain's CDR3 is CASSQDQDRQKFF. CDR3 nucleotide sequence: TGCGCCAGCAGCCAAGATCAGGACAGACAGAAGTTCTTC.

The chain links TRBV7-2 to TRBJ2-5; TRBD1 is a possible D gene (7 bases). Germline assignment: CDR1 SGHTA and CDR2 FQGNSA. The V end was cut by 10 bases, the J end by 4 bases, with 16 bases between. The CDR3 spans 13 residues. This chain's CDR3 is CANAGGLTETQYF. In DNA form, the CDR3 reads TGTGCCAACGCAGGGGGACTCACAGAGACCCAGTACTTC.

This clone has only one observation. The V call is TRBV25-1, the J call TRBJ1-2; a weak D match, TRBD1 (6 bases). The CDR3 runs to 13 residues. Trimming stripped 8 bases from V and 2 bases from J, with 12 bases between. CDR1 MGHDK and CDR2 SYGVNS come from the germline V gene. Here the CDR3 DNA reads TGTGCCAGCCAGGACAGACAGAACTATGGCTACACCTTC. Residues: CASQDRQNYGYTF.

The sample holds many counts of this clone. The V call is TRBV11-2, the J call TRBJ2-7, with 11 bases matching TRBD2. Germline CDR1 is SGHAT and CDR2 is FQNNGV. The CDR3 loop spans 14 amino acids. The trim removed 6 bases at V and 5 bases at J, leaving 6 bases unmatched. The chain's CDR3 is CASRSISGRDEQYF. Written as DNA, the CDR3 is TGTGCCAGCAGATCCATTAGCGGGAGGGACGAGCAGTACTTC.

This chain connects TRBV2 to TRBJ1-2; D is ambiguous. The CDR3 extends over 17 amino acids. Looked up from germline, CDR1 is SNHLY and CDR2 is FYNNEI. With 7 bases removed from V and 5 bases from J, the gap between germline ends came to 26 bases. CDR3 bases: TGTGCCAGCACCGAACCCCCATCCCCCGGTGGTTGGTATGGCTACACCTTC. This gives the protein CASTEPPSPGGWYGYTF.

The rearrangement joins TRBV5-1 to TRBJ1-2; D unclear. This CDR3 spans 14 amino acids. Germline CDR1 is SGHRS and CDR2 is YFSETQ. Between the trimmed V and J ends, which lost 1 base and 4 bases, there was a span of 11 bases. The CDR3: CASSLKWEGYGYTF. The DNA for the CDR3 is TGCGCCAGCAGCTTGAAGTGGGAGGGCTATGGCTACACCTTC.

CDR3 sequence: CAWDFTGGRGYGYTF. CDR3 coding DNA: TGTGCCTGGGACTTTACAGGGGGAAGAGGTTATGGCTACACCTTC. The chain is built from TRBV30 and TRBJ1-2; 8 bases align to TRBD1. The V gene's germline CDR1 is GTSNPN and CDR2 SVGIG (reference sequence). With V trimmed by 5 bases and J by 5 bases, 13 bases remained unmatched. This CDR3 is 15 amino acids long.